A selection of T cell receptor beta chains follows, all from one sample in a study of a mutant IDH1 vaccine in newly diagnosed glioma. TCRdb keeps only in-frame clones here, not all; method: immunoSEQ multiplex PCR. Of nearly 70,000 clones in the sample, approximately 85% were seen once. This material consisted of PBMCs, taken from a glioma patient treated with radiotherapy, temozolomide or both. These TCRs come from a man aged 50 to 60 with glioma. The CDR3 runs from the conserved cysteine through the conserved F or W. The order of the fields is V gene, clone size, J gene, D gene, CDR3 protein, CDR3 DNA. The D gene is left open where the match is weak. Not all rows give a size; the values are once, few, many and, for expanded clones, a class.

TRBV10-1	few	TRBJ2-2	NA	CASREDFNTGELFF	TGCGCCAGCAGGGAGGATTTTAACACCGGGGAGCTGTTTTTT
TRBV5-1	NA	TRBJ1-1	NA	CASRPARGNTEAFF	TGCGCCAGCAGACCGGCCAGGGGGAACACTGAAGCTTTCTTT
TRBV4-1	NA	TRBJ2-7	TRBD1	CASSPSLGQSSYEQYF	TGCGCCAGCAGCCCTTCTTTGGGACAGAGCTCCTACGAGCAGTACTTC
TRBV14	NA	TRBJ2-5	NA	CASSHTVTQETQYF	TGTGCCAGCAGCCACACGGTCACCCAGGAGACCCAGTACTTC
TRBV30	NA	TRBJ2-1	TRBD2	CAWSVGLAGGNEQFF	TGTGCCTGGAGTGTAGGGCTAGCGGGGGGGAATGAGCAGTTCTTC
TRBV5-6	NA	TRBJ1-5	TRBD1	CASSPGTGAVAGQPQHF	TGTGCCAGCAGCCCGGGGACAGGGGCCGTCGCAGGGCAGCCCCAGCATTTT
TRBV19	NA	TRBJ1-6	NA	CASNQRGITLHF	TGTGCCAGTAATCAGAGGGGGATTACCCTCCACTTT
TRBV5-1	NA	TRBJ1-1	NA	CASSLAFSNTEAFF	TGCGCCAGCAGCTTGGCCTTTTCGAACACTGAAGCTTTCTTT
TRBV29-1	NA	TRBJ2-2	NA	CSVGGGAGYTGELFF	TGCAGCGTTGGTGGTGGGGCGGGTTACACCGGGGAGCTGTTTTTT
TRBV6-6	NA	TRBJ2-3	TRBD1	CASSAFPGQETDTQYF	TGTGCCAGCAGTGCCTTCCCGGGACAGGAGACAGATACGCAGTATTTT
TRBV27	NA	TRBJ2-2	NA	CASSFGSSAGELFF	TGTGCCAGCAGTTTTGGGTCTTCGGCCGGGGAGCTGTTTTTT
TRBV7-9	NA	TRBJ2-5	TRBD2	CASSPSGSRETQYF	TGTGCCAGCAGCCCTAGCGGGAGTAGAGAGACCCAGTACTTC
TRBV30	NA	TRBJ1-2	NA	CAWSAPPNYGYTF	TGTGCCTGGAGTGCTCCTCCCAACTATGGCTACACCTTC
TRBV19	NA	TRBJ1-5	NA	CASFRDSNQPQHF	TGTGCCAGTTTCCGGGACAGCAATCAGCCCCAGCATTTT
TRBV9	NA	TRBJ1-2	NA	CASSPYTGNGYTF	TGTGCCAGCAGCCCGTATACAGGGAATGGCTACACCTTC
TRBV27	few	TRBJ2-2	TRBD2	CASSLTRGGGAGELFF	TGTGCCAGCAGTTTAACGCGGGGGGGCGGAGCCGGGGAGCTGTTTTTT
TRBV19	NA	TRBJ1-2	NA	CASIGGLGGYTF	TGTGCCAGTATCGGGGGGCTTGGTGGCTACACCTTC
TRBV30	NA	TRBJ2-3	TRBD2	CAWGLAGDADTQYF	TGTGCCTGGGGACTAGCGGGGGACGCAGATACGCAGTATTTT
TRBV7-6	NA	TRBJ2-5	NA	CASSLGQIGAETQYF	TGTGCCAGCAGCTTAGGACAGATAGGGGCAGAGACCCAGTACTTC
TRBV2	NA	TRBJ2-7	TRBD1	CASRRGQGPYEQYF	TGTGCCAGCAGGCGGGGACAGGGCCCATACGAGCAGTACTTC
TRBV2	NA	TRBJ2-2	NA	CASTLTTTGELFF	TGTGCCAGCACCTTGACTACCACCGGGGAGCTGTTTTTT
TRBV6-1	NA	TRBJ1-1	NA	CASSEVSMNTEAFF	TGTGCCAGCAGTGAAGTCTCCATGAACACTGAAGCTTTCTTT
TRBV30	NA	TRBJ1-3	NA	CAWSVGGRRSGNTIYF	TGTGCCTGGAGTGTAGGGGGAAGGCGGTCCGGAAACACCATATATTTT
TRBV4-1	many	TRBJ2-5	TRBD2	CASSIAGEETQYF	TGCGCCAGCAGCATTGCGGGGGAAGAGACCCAGTACTTC
TRBV5-6	NA	TRBJ2-1	NA	CASSSSTPSIYNEQFF	TGTGCCAGCAGCTCCTCGACCCCATCTATCTACAATGAGCAGTTCTTC
TRBV7-2	NA	TRBJ2-7	TRBD2	CASSPSGGDEQYF	TGTGCCAGCAGCCCATCGGGAGGGGACGAGCAGTACTTC
TRBV20-1	once	TRBJ2-1	NA	CSAPDPNEQFF	TGCAGTGCCCCGGATCCTAATGAGCAGTTCTTC
TRBV2	NA	TRBJ1-5	TRBD1	CASSRDRGDQPQHF	TGTGCCAGCAGTCGCGACAGGGGGGACCAGCCCCAGCATTTT